The rows below give T cell receptor beta chains drawn from one sample of a study of shared clonotypes between healthy human individuals. Clones were sequenced by immunoSEQ multiplex PCR, and TCRdb holds only the in-frame ones, with some missing. The repertoire includes 2 million to 3 million clones, over 85% of them detected once, and approximately 0.37% sits in the top ten. Material: naive CD4+ T cells from PBMCs. These receptors were taken from a man between 18 and 35 years old in good health. Some clones in this sample may be carry-over from other donors' samples. Both conserved end residues are part of each CDR3. The order of the fields is J gene, V gene, CDR3 length, CDR3 protein.

J gene: TRBJ1-3; V gene: TRBV28; CDR3 length: 19; CDR3 protein: CASSPSPGQGIIIGNTIYF
J gene: TRBJ2-1; V gene: TRBV29-1; CDR3 length: 16; CDR3 protein: CSVEEWGAGGYNEQFF
J gene: TRBJ2-7; V gene: TRBV6-4; CDR3 length: 15; CDR3 protein: CANLNQGQYPYEQYF
J gene: TRBJ2-3; V gene: TRBV7-9; CDR3 length: 16; CDR3 protein: CASSYRTGRGTDTQYF
J gene: TRBJ2-5; V gene: TRBV14; CDR3 length: 13; CDR3 protein: CASSQTSPETQYF
J gene: TRBJ2-5; V gene: TRBV5-1; CDR3 length: 14; CDR3 protein: CASSLMTDQETQYF
J gene: TRBJ2-7; V gene: TRBV7-2; CDR3 length: 13; CDR3 protein: CASSLIRTYEQYF
J gene: TRBJ1-1; V gene: TRBV9; CDR3 length: 13; CDR3 protein: CASSVLPGTEAFF
J gene: TRBJ1-5; V gene: TRBV18; CDR3 length: 17; CDR3 protein: CASSAERDARGNQPQHF
J gene: TRBJ2-3; V gene: TRBV9; CDR3 length: 17; CDR3 protein: CASSPRPGSPSTDTQYF
J gene: TRBJ2-7; V gene: TRBV10-2; CDR3 length: 12; CDR3 protein: CASTDTLGEQYF
J gene: TRBJ1-6; V gene: TRBV5-1; CDR3 length: 15; CDR3 protein: CASSLATGGNSPLHF
J gene: TRBJ2-3; V gene: TRBV2; CDR3 length: 17; CDR3 protein: CASSSPPGTGESDTQYF
J gene: TRBJ2-4; V gene: TRBV10-3; CDR3 length: 14; CDR3 protein: CAISEGQGKNIQYF
J gene: TRBJ2-7; V gene: TRBV9; CDR3 length: 14; CDR3 protein: CASGRDSHSYEQYF
J gene: TRBJ2-3; V gene: TRBV4-2; CDR3 length: 16; CDR3 protein: CASSQGTSGSSDTQYF
J gene: TRBJ2-1; V gene: TRBV28; CDR3 length: 12; CDR3 protein: CASRREGNEQFF
J gene: TRBJ2-2; V gene: TRBV5-1; CDR3 length: 16; CDR3 protein: CASSPPGQSNTGELFF
J gene: TRBJ2-7; V gene: TRBV5-1; CDR3 length: 11; CDR3 protein: CASSDEACQYF
J gene: TRBJ2-3; V gene: TRBV10-1; CDR3 length: 16; CDR3 protein: CASSDVWGVRTDTQYF
J gene: TRBJ2-1; V gene: TRBV5-1; CDR3 length: 16; CDR3 protein: CASSLAGLADPNEQFF
J gene: TRBJ2-5; V gene: TRBV10-3; CDR3 length: 15; CDR3 protein: CAISERAGGGETQYF
J gene: TRBJ2-3; V gene: TRBV4-3; CDR3 length: 14; CDR3 protein: CASSQTVTTDTQYF
J gene: TRBJ1-1; V gene: TRBV27; CDR3 length: 16; CDR3 protein: CASSNWVLSGDTEAFF
J gene: TRBJ1-1; V gene: TRBV27; CDR3 length: 16; CDR3 protein: CASKPAIGQGGTEAFF
J gene: TRBJ1-4; V gene: TRBV4-3; CDR3 length: 16; CDR3 protein: CASSQSPGGHNEKLFF
J gene: TRBJ2-2; V gene: TRBV20-1; CDR3 length: 11; CDR3 protein: CVVSNTGELFF
J gene: TRBJ2-7; V gene: TRBV11-2; CDR3 length: 17; CDR3 protein: CASSLVGGLRASYEQYF
J gene: TRBJ1-1; V gene: TRBV27; CDR3 length: 14; CDR3 protein: CASRTGHPNTEAFF
J gene: TRBJ1-2; V gene: TRBV9; CDR3 length: 16; CDR3 protein: CASSVGTGSFLYGYTF
J gene: TRBJ1-2; V gene: TRBV5-1; CDR3 length: 14; CDR3 protein: CASSLGQVGDGYTF
J gene: TRBJ1-1; V gene: TRBV18; CDR3 length: 13; CDR3 protein: CASSPRGVTEAFF
J gene: TRBJ2-2; V gene: TRBV5-6; CDR3 length: 17; CDR3 protein: CASSFRWRPLYTGELFF
J gene: TRBJ2-7; V gene: TRBV19; CDR3 length: 14; CDR3 protein: CASRELTRGSEQYF